Listed below are T cell receptor beta chains from one sample, sequenced in a study of shared clonotypes between healthy human individuals. Sequenced by immunoSEQ multiplex PCR; TCRdb stores in-frame clones only, minus some. The top ten clones hold about 0.07% of a sample with 180,000 or so clones, 80% to 95% of them seen once. Material: naive CD4+ T cells sorted from blood. All receptors derive from a woman in her 30s in good health. Each CDR3 is given with its conserved first and last residue. The D gene is left open where the match is weak.

v_gene: TRBV2; d_gene: TRBD1; len: 15; j_gene: TRBJ2-1; CDR3aa: CASSLQGASYNEQFF
v_gene: TRBV5-1; d_gene: -; len: 12; j_gene: TRBJ2-7; CDR3aa: CASSFPNEVQYF
v_gene: TRBV28; d_gene: -; len: 14; j_gene: TRBJ1-2; CDR3aa: CASSPPVGGGGYTF
v_gene: TRBV9; d_gene: TRBD2; len: 14; j_gene: -; CDR3aa: CASSVSGGPYEQYF
v_gene: TRBV27; d_gene: -; len: 15; j_gene: TRBJ1-4; CDR3aa: CASSYSFGVSEKLFF
v_gene: TRBV5-4; d_gene: -; len: 12; j_gene: TRBJ2-7; CDR3aa: CASSNRVGEQYF
v_gene: TRBV18; d_gene: TRBD2; len: 16; j_gene: TRBJ2-1; CDR3aa: CASSPGSAGGRNEQFF
v_gene: TRBV19; d_gene: -; len: 15; j_gene: TRBJ1-5; CDR3aa: CASTTGGFSNQPQHF
v_gene: TRBV27; d_gene: -; len: 15; j_gene: TRBJ2-3; CDR3aa: CASSPRGQTLGTQYF
v_gene: TRBV20-1; d_gene: -; len: 10; j_gene: TRBJ2-7; CDR3aa: CSAGTHEQYF
v_gene: TRBV18; d_gene: -; len: 14; j_gene: TRBJ1-5; CDR3aa: CASSPQADNQPQHF
v_gene: TRBV18; d_gene: -; len: 14; j_gene: TRBJ1-3; CDR3aa: CASSPDSSGNTIYF
v_gene: TRBV7-2; d_gene: -; len: 13; j_gene: TRBJ1-5; CDR3aa: CASSLERRQPQHF
v_gene: TRBV19; d_gene: -; len: 15; j_gene: TRBJ2-6; CDR3aa: CASTSSGSGANVLTF
v_gene: TRBV5-5; d_gene: TRBD1; len: 15; j_gene: TRBJ2-7; CDR3aa: CASSSPDRGRDEQYF
v_gene: TRBV28; d_gene: -; len: 15; j_gene: TRBJ2-1; CDR3aa: CASSLRLGLAGEQFF
v_gene: TRBV4-1; d_gene: -; len: 16; j_gene: TRBJ2-5; CDR3aa: CASSQDQFLGEETQYF
v_gene: TRBV5-4; d_gene: -; len: 13; j_gene: TRBJ2-7; CDR3aa: CASSGGQVDEQYF
v_gene: TRBV9; d_gene: -; len: 16; j_gene: TRBJ1-2; CDR3aa: CASSVGQGTPNYGYTF
v_gene: TRBV18; d_gene: -; len: 15; j_gene: TRBJ1-2; CDR3aa: CASSPKSVGGLGYTF
v_gene: TRBV4-1; d_gene: TRBD1; len: 15; j_gene: TRBJ2-1; CDR3aa: CASSQVGRQDRAPFF
v_gene: TRBV28; d_gene: TRBD1; len: 13; j_gene: TRBJ2-7; CDR3aa: CASNTGGAYEQYF
v_gene: TRBV19; d_gene: TRBD1; len: 13; j_gene: TRBJ1-5; CDR3aa: CASSSQGDQPQHF
v_gene: TRBV7-9; d_gene: -; len: 13; j_gene: TRBJ2-2; CDR3aa: CASSLDPAGELFF
v_gene: TRBV5-1; d_gene: TRBD1; len: 15; j_gene: -; CDR3aa: CASSIWTGDSYEQYF
v_gene: TRBV6-1; d_gene: -; len: 16; j_gene: TRBJ1-1; CDR3aa: CASSESFVRLNTEAFF
v_gene: TRBV27; d_gene: -; len: 14; j_gene: TRBJ2-7; CDR3aa: CASSLTGYDYEQYF
v_gene: TRBV4-2; d_gene: -; len: 14; j_gene: TRBJ2-3; CDR3aa: CASSPKSGGQEQYF
v_gene: TRBV7-3; d_gene: -; len: 14; j_gene: TRBJ2-5; CDR3aa: CASSPRLYQETQYF
v_gene: TRBV29-1; d_gene: -; len: 13; j_gene: TRBJ1-2; CDR3aa: CSVWGGQYYGYTF
v_gene: TRBV29-1; d_gene: -; len: 12; j_gene: TRBJ1-1; CDR3aa: CSVTGRNTEAFF
v_gene: TRBV18; d_gene: -; len: 16; j_gene: TRBJ1-1; CDR3aa: CASSPVGGSRATEAFF
v_gene: TRBV5-1; d_gene: -; len: 14; j_gene: TRBJ1-1; CDR3aa: CASSLVGRGTEAFF
v_gene: TRBV7-9; d_gene: -; len: 15; j_gene: TRBJ2-2; CDR3aa: CASSLSRDYTGELFF
v_gene: TRBV4-1; d_gene: TRBD1; len: 15; j_gene: -; CDR3aa: CASSQADRVSYEQYF